This T cell receptor beta chain came from a study of breast tumors, draining lymph nodes, adjacent tissues. Findings and caveats of the study: That most tumor T cells come from lymph nodes remained unproven. Luminal-like breast cancer showed significantly greater tumor-nontumor repertoire similarity than basal-like breast cancer did. Tumor repertoires ranked between lymph nodes and nontumor tissue in diversity, with V and J gene preferences.

Germline-derived CDR1 and CDR2 are SGHTS and YDEGEE. This CDR3 contains 14 residues. The V end lost 4 bases, the J end lost 4 bases, and 14 bases lay between the germline ends. This clonotype was recorded at least ten times. Its antigen is still unknown. A single record per CDR3 protein comes from TCRdb applying MiXCR to the multiplex PCR reads. The data hold approximately 300,000 distinct CDR3 sequences, with around 31% observed a single time. The lymph nodes were axillary draining lymph nodes from breast cancer patients. The sample consisted of axillary lymph node tissue. V gene TRBV5-8 combines with J gene TRBJ1-2; D is possibly TRBD1 (5 bases). This sequence was found in a female donor with breast cancer. Some clones in this sample may be carry-over from other donors' samples. The CDR3 reads CASSETQGFYGYTF. The CDR3 DNA follows: TGTGCCAGCAGCGAGACTCAGGGATTCTATGGCTACACCTTC.